These T cell receptor beta chains were read from a single sample in a study of T cells in localized non-small cell lung cancer. Assay used: immunoSEQ multiplex PCR; TCRdb lists only in-frame clones, some missing. The data show more than 20,000 clones, with about 88% seen just once and roughly 13% held by the top ten. The source was peripheral blood, collected before any cancer treatment. Every receptor here comes from a female donor of 60 years or more with stage I lung adenocarcinoma. CDR3s include the opening cysteine and the closing phenylalanine or tryptophan. D genes are given only for firm matches. Only part of the rows carry a size: once, few, many, or a class if the clone is expanded.

CASSLAVPAGGTEAFF | TGTGCCAGCAGCTTAGCGGTTCCGGCAGGGGGAACTGAAGCTTTCTTT | TRBV7-9 | TRBD1 | TRBJ1-1 | few
CASSLWDGDGNQPQHF | TGTGCCAGCAGCTTATGGGACGGGGATGGCAATCAGCCCCAGCATTTT | TRBV7-9 | - | TRBJ1-5 | few
CASSLEAGFSYEQYF | TGTGCCAGCAGCTTAGAAGCGGGCTTCTCCTACGAGCAGTACTTC | TRBV11-2 | - | TRBJ2-7 | -
CAWSAVGLGANVLTF | TGTGCCTGGAGTGCGGTGGGGCTGGGGGCCAACGTCCTGACTTTC | TRBV30 | - | TRBJ2-6 | -
CASSLAKTGDYGYTF | TGCGCCAGCAGCTTGGCCAAAACAGGGGACTATGGCTACACCTTC | TRBV5-1 | TRBD1 | TRBJ1-2 | -
CASSWGQGVVVYTEAFF | TGTGCCAGCAGCTGGGGACAGGGGGTCGTTGTGTACACTGAAGCTTTCTTT | TRBV5-5 | TRBD1 | TRBJ1-1 | -
CASSPTWDTIYF | TGTGCCAGCAGCCCCACTTGGGACACCATATATTTT | TRBV9 | - | TRBJ1-3 | -
CASTRDRGIRKLFF | TGTGCCAGCACCCGGGACAGGGGGATTAGAAAACTGTTTTTT | TRBV7-2 | TRBD1 | TRBJ1-4 | few
CASSLDAGGAYGYTF | TGTGCCAGCAGCTTAGATGCAGGGGGCGCCTATGGCTACACCTTC | TRBV7-8 | TRBD1 | TRBJ1-2 | -
CASSVRGLNEQFF | TGTGCCAGCAGTGTGCGGGGCCTCAATGAGCAGTTCTTC | TRBV2 | - | TRBJ2-1 | -
CASGLMGRNQPQHF | TGTGCCAGTGGACTGATGGGCCGCAATCAGCCCCAGCATTTT | TRBV6-1 | - | TRBJ1-5 | -
CASSQTGLSSGNTIYF | TGCGCCAGCAGCCAGACAGGGTTGAGCTCTGGAAACACCATATATTTT | TRBV4-1 | TRBD1 | TRBJ1-3 | few
CASSLVTGGGTQYF | TGTGCCAGCAGCTTAGTGACGGGAGGAGGGACCCAGTACTTC | TRBV7-2 | TRBD2 | TRBJ2-5 | -
CASSSWDRTYEQYF | TGTGCCAGCAGCTCCTGGGACCGAACCTACGAGCAGTACTTC | TRBV7-9 | - | TRBJ2-7 | once
CAWSGSGRLTDTQYF | TGTGCCTGGAGTGGGAGCGGACGGCTCACAGATACGCAGTATTTT | TRBV30 | - | TRBJ2-3 | -
CASSVGLRGQGGTGELFF | TGTGCCAGCAGTGTCGGCCTTAGGGGACAGGGAGGAACCGGGGAGCTGTTTTTT | TRBV2 | TRBD1 | TRBJ2-2 | -
CASSYGGARGARTEAFF | TGTGCCAGCAGTTATGGGGGAGCGAGAGGGGCGAGGACTGAAGCTTTCTTT | TRBV28 | - | TRBJ1-1 | -
CASSFGPGETQYF | TGTGCCAGCAGCTTCGGCCCAGGCGAGACCCAGTACTTC | TRBV7-8 | - | TRBJ2-5 | -
CASSYSTGIYGYTF | TGTGCCAGCAGTTACTCGACAGGGATCTATGGCTACACCTTC | TRBV6-6 | TRBD1 | TRBJ1-2 | once
CASSPSAGTSGRNEQFF | TGCGCCAGCAGCCCAAGCGCCGGGACTAGCGGGAGGAATGAGCAGTTCTTC | TRBV5-1 | TRBD2 | TRBJ2-1 | -
CASSPPRRVTGELFF | TGTGCCAGCTCACCACCTCGAAGGGTCACCGGGGAGCTGTTTTTT | TRBV18 | - | TRBJ2-2 | -
CAWSSRRDGGYTF | TGTGCCTGGAGCAGCCGACGGGATGGGGGCTACACCTTC | TRBV30 | - | TRBJ1-2 | -
CASSWTRAKLFF | TGTGCCAGCAGCTGGACCAGGGCAAAGCTGTTTTTT | TRBV5-5 | - | TRBJ1-4 | -
CASSLAAGPIATNEKLFF | TGCGCCAGCAGCTTGGCTGCAGGCCCCATTGCAACTAATGAAAAACTGTTTTTT | TRBV5-1 | - | TRBJ1-4 | -
CSVEPVGFGYGYTF | TGCAGCGTGGAGCCGGTGGGCTTCGGGTATGGCTACACCTTC | TRBV29-1 | - | TRBJ1-2 | -
CASRTSNKETQYF | TGTGCCAGCAGAACTAGCAACAAGGAGACCCAGTACTTC | TRBV2 | - | TRBJ2-5 | -
CASSLRTSGRARGGQFF | TGTGCCAGCAGCCTTCGGACTAGCGGGAGGGCCCGAGGTGGACAGTTCTTC | TRBV5-6 | TRBD2 | TRBJ2-1 | -
CASSPLAGRAHEQYF | TGTGCCAGCAGCCCCTTGGCCGGGAGGGCCCACGAGCAGTACTTC | TRBV14 | TRBD2 | TRBJ2-7 | -
CASSEAGTLNQPQHF | TGTGCCAGCAGTGAGGCCGGGACCTTAAATCAGCCCCAGCATTTT | TRBV25-1 | - | TRBJ1-5 | -
CASSQDGAAIYF | TGCGCCAGCAGCCAGGACGGTGCGGCCATATATTTT | TRBV5-1 | - | TRBJ1-3 | -
CASSLQHGYGYTF | TGCGCCAGCAGCTTGCAACATGGGTATGGCTACACCTTC | TRBV5-1 | - | TRBJ1-2 | few
CASSPGLPSGNTIYF | TGTGCCAGCAGCCCGGGACTGCCATCGGGAAACACCATATATTTT | TRBV7-8 | - | TRBJ1-3 | -
CASSPSSGEFYEQYF | TGTGCCAGCAGCCCTTCTAGCGGGGAGTTCTACGAGCAGTACTTC | TRBV4-2 | TRBD2 | TRBJ2-7 | -
CASSFGTAANYGYTF | TGTGCCAGCTCATTCGGGACAGCTGCTAACTATGGCTACACCTTC | TRBV18 | TRBD1 | TRBJ1-2 | -
CASGFRQANTGELFF | TGTGCTAGTGGTTTTAGACAGGCGAACACCGGGGAGCTGTTTTTT | TRBV12-5 | - | TRBJ2-2 | few
CASSLGQGGSNTEAFF | TGCGCCAGCAGCTTGGGGCAGGGAGGTTCGAACACTGAAGCTTTCTTT | TRBV5-1 | - | TRBJ1-1 | -
CASSARGGANTEAFF | TGTGCCAGCAGCGCCCGAGGGGGTGCGAACACTGAAGCTTTCTTT | TRBV9 | - | TRBJ1-1 | once
CASILTGQGGYTF | TGTGCCAGCATTCTCACGGGACAGGGGGGGTACACCTTC | TRBV6-1 | TRBD1 | TRBJ1-2 | -
CASKTGNQPQHF | TGTGCCAGTAAGACTGGTAATCAGCCCCAGCATTTT | TRBV6-5 | - | TRBJ1-5 | -
CASSPTGIEGNTIYF | TGTGCCAGCAGCCCGACCGGGATCGAAGGAAACACCATATATTTT | TRBV2 | - | TRBJ1-3 | -
CASSISTGGGQETQYF | TGTGCCAGCAGCATTTCGACAGGGGGCGGTCAAGAGACCCAGTACTTC | TRBV9 | TRBD1 | TRBJ2-5 | -
CASSPAGNYGYTF | TGTGCCAGCAGCCCGGCCGGAAACTATGGCTACACCTTC | TRBV11-3 | - | TRBJ1-2 | -
CASSWTSGDYEQYF | TGTGCCAGCAGTTGGACTAGCGGGGACTACGAGCAGTACTTC | TRBV28 | TRBD2 | TRBJ2-7 | -
CASSGGSSNQPQHF | TGTGCCAGCTCCGGGGGTTCTAGCAATCAGCCCCAGCATTTT | TRBV18 | - | TRBJ1-5 | -
CASSRAGTSRETQYF | TGCGCCAGCAGCCGTGCGGGGACTAGTCGGGAGACCCAGTACTTC | TRBV4-1 | TRBD2 | TRBJ2-5 | -
CASSAREPRDIQYF | TGTGCCAGCAGTGCCCGGGAGCCCAGGGACATTCAGTACTTC | TRBV6-1 | - | TRBJ2-4 | -
CASSQGQGYGYTF | TGCGCCAGCAGCCAGGGACAGGGGTATGGCTACACCTTC | TRBV4-1 | TRBD1 | TRBJ1-2 | -
CASSLGQGGEKLFF | TGTGCCAGCAGCTTAGGGCAGGGTGGCGAAAAACTGTTTTTT | TRBV13 | - | TRBJ1-4 | -
CASSQDEAGELFF | TGCGCCAGCAGCCAAGATGAGGCCGGGGAGCTGTTTTTT | TRBV4-1 | - | TRBJ2-2 | -
CASTEPGTGGVQYF | TGTGCCAGCACCGAACCGGGGACAGGGGGCGTCCAGTACTTC | TRBV6-5 | TRBD1 | TRBJ2-5 | once
CSAYAKTEQFF | TGCAGTGCTTACGCAAAAACTGAGCAGTTCTTC | TRBV20-1 | - | TRBJ2-1 | -
CSVGGTRYNALEAFF | TGCAGCGTGGGAGGGACAAGATATAACGCTCTTGAAGCTTTCTTT | TRBV29-1 | - | TRBJ1-1 | -
CASRATGYHGYTF | TGTGCCAGCAGGGCGACAGGGTACCATGGCTACACCTTC | TRBV6-1 | TRBD1 | TRBJ1-2 | -
CASSVQGGTVANEKLFF | TGCGCCAGCAGCGTGCAAGGGGGTACCGTGGCTAATGAAAAACTGTTTTTT | TRBV5-1 | - | TRBJ1-4 | -
CASSQEPTANTGELFF | TGCGCCAGCAGCCAAGAACCCACCGCGAACACCGGGGAGCTGTTTTTT | TRBV4-1 | - | TRBJ2-2 | -